The clone carrying this TCR beta chain was detected a few times. The antigen is unknown. Trimming took 0 bases from V and 2 from J, leaving 8 bases between them. The CDR3 spans 15 residues. The germline gives CDR1 MNHNS, CDR2 SASEGT. Libraries for TCR beta were made by quantitative 5'-RACE with molecular barcodes. TCRdb re-called the 5' RACE reads through MiXCR, storing one row per CDR3 protein. The table records 750,000 to 850,000 distinct CDR3 sequences, about an eighth of them present only once. The data originate from a study of CD8 T cells in ankylosing spondylitis. General study findings and limits: Apparently characteristic of ankylosing spondylitis blood was a TCR beta motif (about 8 highly homologous variants).

This receptor was obtained from a male donor with ankylosing spondylitis. This sequence joins TRBV6-1 and TRBJ2-1; the D gene is possibly TRBD1 (6 bases). The sequenced sample consisted of blood, either unsorted or a sorted T cell fraction (not recorded which). The CDR3 loop is CASSEARTAYNEQFF. The CDR3 nucleotides are TGTGCCAGCAGTGAAGCGAGGACAGCCTACAATGAGCAGTTCTTC.